Listed below are T cell receptor beta chains from one sample, sequenced in a study of T cell responses to AZD1222 COVID-19 vaccine. The repertoire was sequenced with immunoSEQ multiplex PCR; TCRdb's copy has only in-frame clones and lacks some. This sample has fewer than 30,000 clones; roughly 73% occur once, and the top ten carry roughly 6.2%. Specimen: peripheral blood, collected on day 0 of AZD1222 vaccination. The receptor set was obtained from an adult in good health. Each CDR3 is given with its conserved first and last residue. D genes are given only for firm matches. Not every row has a clone size; where given, it reads once, few, many or a size class.

clone size	D gene	V gene	J gene	CDR3 DNA	CDR3 protein
.	TRBD1	TRBV5-4	TRBJ2-7	TGTGCCAGCGGAACAGGGGCCTCCTACGAGCAGTACTTC	CASGTGASYEQYF
.	.	TRBV2	TRBJ1-4	TGTGCCAGCAGTGGTTCTGGGGACGGCTCATTGTTTTTT	CASSGSGDGSLFF
once	.	TRBV5-6	TRBJ2-1	TGTGCCAGCAGCTTCTCATTCTTCTCCGCGGATGAGCAGTTCTTC	CASSFSFFSADEQFF
.	.	TRBV5-1	TRBJ2-3	TGCGCCAGCAGCTTGGGTTACGGGGACACAGATACGCAGTATTTT	CASSLGYGDTDTQYF
.	.	TRBV28	TRBJ2-1	TGTGCCAGTCTGGGGGGGGCTGGCTACAATGAGCAGTTCTTC	CASLGGAGYNEQFF
.	.	TRBV2	TRBJ1-4	TGTGCCAGCGACCGGGACCTGCGCACTAATGAAAAACTGTTTTTT	CASDRDLRTNEKLFF
.	.	TRBV4-2	TRBJ1-4	TGTGCCAGCAGCCAAGTGATCGGCTCGGGCGCAACTAATGAAAAACTGTTTTTT	CASSQVIGSGATNEKLFF
.	TRBD1	TRBV29-1	TRBJ2-7	TGCAGCGTTTCCCAAACACCGGGACAGGGGTTTTACGAGCAGTACTTC	CSVSQTPGQGFYEQYF
few	.	TRBV5-6	TRBJ1-4	TGTGCCAGCTCCAGGCGGGGGGCGGGAGAAAAACTGTTTTTT	CASSRRGAGEKLFF
.	.	TRBV7-9	TRBJ1-2	TGTGCCAGCAGCCTATCCAGTGGCTACACCTTC	CASSLSSGYTF
few	.	TRBV5-8	TRBJ1-3	TGTGCCAGCAGTGGGGGCTCTGGAAACACCATATATTTT	CASSGGSGNTIYF
.	TRBD1	TRBV18	TRBJ2-1	TGTGCCAGCTCATTTGGGACAGGGCGGACTCGGAATGAGCAGTTCTTC	CASSFGTGRTRNEQFF
.	.	TRBV3-1/TRBV3-2	TRBJ1-5	TGTGCCAGCAGCCCGGACACGACACATCAGCCCCAGCATTTT	CASSPDTTHQPQHF
.	.	TRBV28	TRBJ2-5	TGTGCCAGCAGGCCCTACTCATCCGAGACCCAGTACTTC	CASRPYSSETQYF
.	TRBD2	TRBV4-2	TRBJ2-7	TGTGCCAGCAGCCAACAAACTAGCGGGGGGGCTTACGAGCAGTACTTC	CASSQQTSGGAYEQYF
.	.	TRBV30	TRBJ1-2	TGTGCCTGGAGTGTAGGGTACCATGGCTACACCTTC	CAWSVGYHGYTF
.	.	TRBV7-2	TRBJ2-6	TGTGCCAGCAGCTTAGCCCTCTCTGGGGCCAACGTCCTGACTTTC	CASSLALSGANVLTF
.	.	TRBV6-5	TRBJ1-2	TGTGCCAGCAGTTACGACCGAACTAACTATGGCTACACCTTC	CASSYDRTNYGYTF
.	TRBD1	TRBV5-1	TRBJ2-3	TGCGCCAGCCACCGACAGGGGGCCCAAGATACGCAGTATTTT	CASHRQGAQDTQYF
.	TRBD2	TRBV7-3	TRBJ2-3	TGTGCCAGCACACTCACTAGCGGGAGGGGAGATACGCAGTATTTT	CASTLTSGRGDTQYF
.	TRBD1	TRBV5-1	TRBJ1-2	TGCGCCAGCAGCTTGTATACAGGGGTGGGAGGAGTGCATGGCTACACCTTC	CASSLYTGVGGVHGYTF
.	TRBD2	TRBV11-2	TRBJ2-2	TGTGCCAGCAGCTTAGGGGGACTAGCGGGAGGCGGCGGGGAGCTGTTTTTT	CASSLGGLAGGGGELFF
.	TRBD2	TRBV24-1	TRBJ2-1	TGTGCCACCAGTGATGGACTAGCGGGGCTATACAATGAGCAGTTCTTC	CATSDGLAGLYNEQFF
few	TRBD1	TRBV24-1	TRBJ2-5	TGTGCCACAGGCGCGGGACAGGGGGCGATTGGGGAGACCCAGTACTTC	CATGAGQGAIGETQYF
.	.	TRBV11-2	TRBJ2-1	TGTGCCAGCAGCTTAGATCGGGTCTCCTCACGAGAGCAGTTCTTC	CASSLDRVSSREQFF
.	TRBD2	TRBV4-1	TRBJ2-3	TGCGCCCGCAGCCAAGGGTGGGGGGGGGCAGATACGCAGTATTTT	CARSQGWGGADTQYF
.	TRBD2	TRBV7-9	TRBJ2-1	TGTGCCAGCAGCTTAGAGGTAGGCGGGGGGGTCGGCAATGAGCAGTTCTTC	CASSLEVGGGVGNEQFF
.	.	TRBV10-3	TRBJ2-2	TGTGCCACGGAACCGGGACCAACGAACACCGGGGAGCTGTTTTTT	CATEPGPTNTGELFF
.	.	TRBV19	TRBJ1-2	TGTGCCAGTAGTAAACAGGGAAACTATGGCTACACCTTC	CASSKQGNYGYTF
.	TRBD1	TRBV4-1	TRBJ1-2	TGCGCCAGCAGTCAAGAGACAGGGGACGGCTACACCTTC	CASSQETGDGYTF
.	TRBD1	TRBV19	TRBJ2-3	TGTGCCAGTAGTTTCCGACAGGGGACAGATACGCAGTATTTT	CASSFRQGTDTQYF
once	TRBD1	TRBV9	TRBJ1-2	TGTGCCAGCAGCCGCACGACGCCGGGACAGGGTGTTGGCTACACCTTC	CASSRTTPGQGVGYTF
.	TRBD1	TRBV2	TRBJ1-1	TGTGCCAGCAGTAGGCAGGGGGTACCGAACACTGAAGCTTTCTTT	CASSRQGVPNTEAFF
.	.	TRBV3-1/TRBV3-2	TRBJ2-7	TGTGCCAGCAGCCAAGAAGCCGGACAGATCTACGAGCAGTACTTC	CASSQEAGQIYEQYF
few	.	TRBV3-1/TRBV3-2	TRBJ1-1	TGTGCCAGCCAAGACGTAGGAGAGACGAACACTGAAGCTTTCTTT	CASQDVGETNTEAFF
.	TRBD2	TRBV6-1	TRBJ2-1	TGTGCCAGCAGTGAACAGGGGTCTAGCGGGCCCGCTTACAATGAGCAGTTCTTC	CASSEQGSSGPAYNEQFF
.	.	TRBV19	TRBJ1-5	TGTGCCAGTAGAAGGGGAGGCAGCAATCAGCCCCAGCATTTT	CASRRGGSNQPQHF
.	.	TRBV24-1	TRBJ1-2	TGTGCCACCAGTGGCGGGATGGCGGTCGGCTACACCTTC	CATSGGMAVGYTF
once	.	TRBV4-1	TRBJ1-2	TGCGCCAGCAGCCAAGATTGGGGACATAACTATGGCTACACCTTC	CASSQDWGHNYGYTF
.	.	TRBV7-2	TRBJ2-5	TGTGCCAGCATCCTTAGGTCGTCCGCCCAAGAGACCCAGTACTTC	CASILRSSAQETQYF
.	TRBD1	TRBV29-1	TRBJ1-2	TGCAGCGCATACCGGGACAGAAGATACACCTTC	CSAYRDRRYTF
.	TRBD1	TRBV3-1/TRBV3-2	TRBJ1-3	TGTGCCAGTACGACCGGGACAGGGAGAGGAAACACCATATATTTT	CASTTGTGRGNTIYF
.	.	TRBV9	TRBJ1-6	TGTGCCAGCAGCGGCCCCCAGGAGGGGAATTCACCCCTCCACTTT	CASSGPQEGNSPLHF
.	.	TRBV7-9	TRBJ1-6	TGTGCCAGCAGCTGGAGTGCGGATTCACCCCTCCACTTT	CASSWSADSPLHF
once	TRBD2	TRBV5-5	TRBJ2-3	TGTGCCAGCAGACGAGGACTAGCGGAATTTTTT	CASRRGLAEFF